A single TCR beta chain is shown here with its context. TCRdb keeps only in-frame clones here, not all; method: immunoSEQ multiplex PCR. The repertoire holds about 72,000 clones, with more than 90% as singletons. This record comes from a study of T cell clones after liver transplantation. Trimming removed 2 bases from V and 7 bases from J; junction bases left unmatched: 9. From germline, CDR1 is MNHEY and CDR2 SVGAGI. The CDR3 has 16 amino acids. This chain joins TRBV6-5 and TRBJ2-1, with 9 bases identical to TRBD2. This receptor was taken from a human donor who received a liver transplant. The starting material was CD4+ T cells from blood, obtained before liver transplant. DNA for the CDR3: TGTGCCAGCAGTTACGCGGCGGGAGGGCCGGGGAATGAGCAGTTCTTC. Residues: CASSYAAGGPGNEQFF.